Following are 23 T cell receptor beta chains from one sample sequenced in a study of cytomegalovirus exposure and HLA in healthy donors. Vbeta (60) and Jbeta (13) primers were used in the PCR. Sequencing used immunoSEQ multiplex PCR; TCRdb keeps in-frame clones, though not all of them. The sample records more than 90,000 clones, 74% being singletons. The sample comprised PBMCs. The origin of the receptors is a woman between 50 and 59 years old in good health and CMV-seropositive.

This clone has a single count. The chain uses TRBV7-9 and TRBJ2-1, with 7 nucleotides matching TRBD1. V lost 1 base and J lost 12; bases outside the gene matches: 12. The length of the CDR3 is 15 residues. Germline V gives CDR1 SEHNR, CDR2 FQNEAQ (reference sequence). The CDR3 loop reads CASSLDGQDLQGQFF. The DNA of the CDR3 is TGTGCCAGCAGCTTAGATGGACAGGACCTCCAAGGGCAGTTCTTC.

This chain connects TRBV19 to TRBJ1-5; D possibly corresponds to TRBD1 (6 bases). The CDR3 has 16 residues. Deletions cut 7 bases from V and 0 bases from J, with 16 bases between. Per the germline V gene, CDR1 is LNHDA and CDR2 is SQIVND (reference sequence). CDR3 protein: CASNTLGTLSNQPQHF. In DNA, the CDR3 is TGTGCCAGTAACACCCTTGGGACACTTAGCAATCAGCCCCAGCATTTT. Together with reference TRBV19 and TRBJ1-5, the CDR3 gives the full variable domain: DGGITQSPKYLFRKEGQNVTLSCEQNLNHDAMYWYRQDPGQGLRLIYYSQIVNDFQKGDIAEGYSVSREKKESFPLTVTSAQKNPTAFYLCASNTLGTLSNQPQHFGDGTRLSIL.

This chain joins TRBV28 and TRBJ1-1, with D uncertain. In germline, CDR1 is MDHEN, CDR2 SYDVKM. Trimming took 1 base from V and 1 from J, leaving 7 bases between them. The CDR3 is 14 amino acids. As DNA, the CDR3 is TGTGCCAGCAGTTTATACACGGGGAACACTGAAGCTTTCTTT. Its translation is CASSLYTGNTEAFF.

The chain links TRBV5-4 to TRBJ2-7; TRBD2 matches 11 bases. V lost 1 base and J lost 4; bases outside the gene matches: 7. The germline V gene encodes CDR1 SGHNT and CDR2 YYREEE (reference sequence). The CDR3 covers 16 residues. CDR3 bases: TGTGCCAGCAGCTTGATGGATATAGCGGGAGGGTACGAGCAGTACTTC. Its protein is CASSLMDIAGGYEQYF.

This rearrangement joins TRBV28 to TRBJ2-7; possibly TRBD1 for D (5 bases). This CDR3 comprises 13 residues. V was cut by 6 bases and J by 1 base, with 10 bases left in between. Looked up from germline, CDR1 is MDHEN and CDR2 is SYDVKM. As DNA, the CDR3 is TGTGCCAGCAGGCCCGACAGTTCCTACGAGCAGTACTTC. Translating gives CASRPDSSYEQYF.

This clone occurred a few times. The chain's CDR3 is CASSLIEGQSSYNEQFF. CDR3 coding DNA: TGTGCCAGCAGCTTAATTGAGGGACAGAGCTCCTACAATGAGCAGTTCTTC. V usage is TRBV7-6 and J usage is TRBJ2-1; 7 bases align to TRBD1. Germline loops: CDR1 SGHVS, CDR2 FNYEAQ. After removal of 2 bases from V and 0 bases from J, the junction contained 7 bases not matched to a gene. CDR3 length: 17 residues.

The chain links TRBV4-1 to TRBJ2-7; 9 bases agree with TRBD2. The ends lost 1 base at V and 4 bases at J; junction bases unmatched: 5. Germline V lookup: CDR1 MGHRA, CDR2 YSYEKL. There are 15 residues in the CDR3. DNA of the CDR3: TGCGCCAGCAGCCAAGGGAGCGGGAGGTTATACGAGCAGTACTTC. It encodes CASSQGSGRLYEQYF.

This clone has more than one count but fewer than ten. The chain is built from TRBV29-1 and TRBJ1-2, with 7 bases fitting TRBD1. CDR1 is SQVTM, CDR2 ANQGSEA, per germline. After removal of 4 bases from V and 7 bases from J, the junction contained 3 bases not matched to a gene. The CDR3 spans 11 residues. Written as DNA, the CDR3 is TGCAGCGTTGGGGACAGATTTGGCTACACCTTC. Translation: CSVGDRFGYTF. Full variable domain (remainder filled in from reference TRBV29-1 and TRBJ1-2): SAVISQKPSRDICQRGTSLTIQCQVDSQVTMMFWYRQQPGQSLTLIATANQGSEATYESGFVIDKFPISRPNLTFSTLTVSNMSPEDSSIYLCSVGDRFGYTFGSGTRLTVV.

CDR3 in amino acids: CASSQRGGGAEETQYF. CDR3 nucleotide sequence: TGCGCCAGCAGCCAGAGGGGCGGGGGGGCGGAAGAGACCCAGTACTTC. The genes are TRBV4-3 and TRBJ2-5; 9 bases line up with TRBD2. The CDR3 length is 16 residues. V dropped 3 bases and J dropped 3; count of bases not matched to a gene: 8. Per germline, CDR1 LGHNA and CDR2 YSLEER.

The chain links TRBV27 to TRBJ2-2; D ambiguous. V dropped 5 bases and J dropped 4 bases, with 11 bases sitting between them. Looked up from germline, CDR1 is MNHEY and CDR2 is SMNVEV (reference sequence). The length of the CDR3 is 14 residues. CDR3 residues: CASSPNRGTGELFF. The CDR3 region has the DNA TGTGCCAGCAGTCCTAACCGAGGCACCGGGGAGCTGTTTTTT.

The chain carries TRBV6-5 and TRBJ2-1; D uncertain. V was trimmed by 2 bases and J by 4 bases, leaving 12 bases between them. This CDR3 has 15 amino acids. Germline CDR1 MNHEY, CDR2 SVGAGI. The CDR3 is CASSYRQATYNEQFF. CDR3 in DNA: TGTGCCAGCAGTTACAGGCAGGCGACGTACAATGAGCAGTTCTTC.

The chain has TRBV13 and TRBJ2-5; the match to TRBD2 covers 13 bases. CDR1 and CDR2 from the germline V gene are PRHDT and FYEKMQ (reference sequence). J gave up 5 bases and V 5 bases, and 14 bases lay outside the gene matches. This CDR3 is 18 amino acids long. CDR3 sequence reads: CASSPRTSGSLGAETQYF. The CDR3 bases are TGTGCCAGCAGCCCGAGGACTAGCGGGAGCTTAGGTGCGGAGACCCAGTACTTC. The full variable domain, in which reference TRBV13 and TRBJ2-5 provide the parts outside the CDR3, is AAGVIQSPRHLIKEKRETATLKCYPIPRHDTVYWYQQGPGQDPQFLISFYEKMQSDKGSIPDRFSAQQFSDYHSELNMSSLELGDSALYFCASSPRTSGSLGAETQYFGPGTRLLVL.

The V gene is TRBV4-1, the J gene TRBJ2-5; the D is unclear. Germline V gives CDR1 MGHRA, CDR2 YSYEKL. This CDR3 has 13 residues. The V end was cut by 4 bases, the J end by 2 bases, with 8 bases between. This CDR3 reads CASSPTPQETQYF. In DNA form, the CDR3 reads TGCGCCAGCAGCCCGACACCGCAAGAGACCCAGTACTTC.

The rearrangement joins TRBV30 to TRBJ1-1, with 7 bases aligning to TRBD1. V lost 4 bases, J lost 2 bases, and 7 bases stayed unmatched. This CDR3 is 14 amino acids long. CDR1 is GTSNPN, CDR2 SVGIG, per germline (reference sequence). CDR3 DNA sequence: TGTGCCTGGATTTTACACAGGGGAAACACTGAAGCTTTCTTT. Protein sequence: CAWILHRGNTEAFF.

J is TRBJ1-4 and V is TRBV28; 8 bases are shared with TRBD1. Trimming cost V 5 bases and J 5 bases; bases outside gene matches: 13. This CDR3 region has 17 residues. Germline CDR1 and CDR2: MDHEN and SYDVKM. CDR3 sequence: CASSLDRVGGSNEKLFF. The CDR3 DNA reads TGTGCCAGCAGTCTGGACAGGGTGGGGGGGTCAAATGAAAAACTGTTTTTT.

This chain links TRBV4-3 with TRBJ1-5; D gene uncertain. The CDR3 has 17 amino acids. Germline V gene data show CDR1 as LGHNA and CDR2 as YSLEER. V lost 0 bases, J lost 1 base, and 13 bases lay in between. The CDR3 nucleotides read TGCGCCAGCAGCCAAGATTGGGAGGGAATAAGCAATCAGCCCCAGCATTTT. Amino acid sequence: CASSQDWEGISNQPQHF.

This chain joins TRBV5-1 and TRBJ2-1; 13 nucleotides match TRBD2. Trimming cost V 4 bases and J 7 bases; bases outside gene matches: 2. This CDR3 region has 14 residues. Germline V CDR1 and CDR2: SGHRS, YFSETQ. CDR3 DNA: TGCGCCAGCAGCACGGGACTAGCGGGGAATGAGCAGTTCTTC. Amino acids: CASSTGLAGNEQFF.

This chain connects TRBV6-5 to TRBJ1-6; D may be TRBD1 (6 bases). From germline, CDR1 is MNHEY and CDR2 SVGAGI. There are 14 residues in the CDR3. Trimming stripped 8 bases from V and 7 bases from J, with 15 bases between. The CDR3 loop reads CASGGGTLNSPLHF. The CDR3 DNA reads as TGTGCCAGCGGGGGAGGGACACTCAATTCACCCCTCCACTTT.

The chain combines TRBV28 with TRBJ1-2, with D possibly TRBD1 on 5 matching bases. Germline V gene lookup returns CDR1 MDHEN and CDR2 SYDVKM. This CDR3 has 11 amino acids. V was clipped by 5 bases and J by 6 bases, with 7 bases between them. The CDR3 DNA is TGTGCCAGCAGTGGGGGGGATGGCTACACCTTC. Its translation is CASSGGDGYTF.

The rearrangement links TRBV27 to TRBJ1-5; D is ambiguous. This CDR3 has 14 amino acids. The germline gives CDR1 MNHEY, CDR2 SMNVEV (reference sequence). V lost 4 bases to trimming and J lost 3 bases, with 10 bases between them. DNA of the CDR3: TGTGCCAGCAGTTCAGTACCTTCCAATCAGCCCCAGCATTTT. Its translation: CASSSVPSNQPQHF.

The rearrangement uses TRBV5-1 and TRBJ2-7, with D perhaps matching TRBD1 (5 bases). CDR3 length: 13 amino acids. Trimming cost V 2 bases and J 2 bases, with 8 bases left between them. Germline assignment: CDR1 SGHRS and CDR2 YFSETQ. The CDR3 DNA reads TGCGCCAGCAGCTTCTCAGGGCCCTACGAGCAGTACTTC. Translation: CASSFSGPYEQYF.

J is TRBJ1-2 and V is TRBV18; 12 nucleotides line up with TRBD1. Germline V CDR1 and CDR2: KGHSH, LQKENI. The length of the CDR3 is 16 residues. The trim removed 5 bases at V and 3 bases at J, leaving 7 bases unmatched. CDR3 coding DNA: TGTGCCAGCTCAGATACCGGGACAGGGGGCGACTATGGCTACACCTTC. It codes for CASSDTGTGGDYGYTF.

The chain couples TRBV5-6 to TRBJ2-2, with TRBD2 as a possible D gene (5 bases). Per the germline V gene, CDR1 is SGHDT and CDR2 is YYEEEE. CDR3 length: 16 amino acids. V lost 1 base and J lost 5, with 15 bases in between. This chain's CDR3 is CASSLSSVRGTGELFF. The CDR3 DNA follows: TGTGCCAGCAGCTTGTCGTCGGTCCGGGGAACCGGGGAGCTGTTTTTT.